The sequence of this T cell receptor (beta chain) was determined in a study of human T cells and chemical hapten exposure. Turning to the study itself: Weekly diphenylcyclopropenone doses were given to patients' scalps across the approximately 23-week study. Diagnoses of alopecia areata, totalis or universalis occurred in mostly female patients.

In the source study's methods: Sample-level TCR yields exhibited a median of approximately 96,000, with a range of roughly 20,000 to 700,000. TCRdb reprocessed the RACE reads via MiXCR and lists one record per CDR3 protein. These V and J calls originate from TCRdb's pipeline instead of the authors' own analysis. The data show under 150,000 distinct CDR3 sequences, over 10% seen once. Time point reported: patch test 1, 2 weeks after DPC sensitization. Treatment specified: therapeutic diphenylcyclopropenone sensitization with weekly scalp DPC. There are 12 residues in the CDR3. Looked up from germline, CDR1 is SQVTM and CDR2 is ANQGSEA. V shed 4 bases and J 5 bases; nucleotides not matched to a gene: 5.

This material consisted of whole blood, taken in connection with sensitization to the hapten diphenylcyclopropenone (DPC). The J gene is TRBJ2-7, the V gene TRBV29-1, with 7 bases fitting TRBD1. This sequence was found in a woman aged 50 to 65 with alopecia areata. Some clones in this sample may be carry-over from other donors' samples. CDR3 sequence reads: CSVARGGDEQYF. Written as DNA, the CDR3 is TGCAGCGTTGCTAGAGGGGGCGACGAGCAGTACTTC.